The T cell receptor (beta chain) under discussion was sequenced for a study of blood T cell repertoires in COVID-19. Study as a whole: Sites in the United States, Italy and Spain provided acute and convalescent COVID-19 samples.

Per the original data handling: Amplification with reference gene primers provided the estimates of nucleated cell counts. Repertoires were generated with immunoSEQ multiplex PCR, while TCRdb's copy carries only in-frame clones and drops some. The V and J calls and clone size were taken over from that table, and D and trimming were inferred from the DNA. Among approximately 350,000 clones listed, about 88% were seen once. The CDR3 totals 12 residues. Trimming removed 2 bases from V and 8 bases from J, with 7 bases in between. Looked up from germline, CDR1 is SGHRS and CDR2 is YFSETQ. V usage is TRBV5-1 and J usage is TRBJ2-2; D is perhaps TRBD1 (6 bases). The sequence derives from a woman in her 70s with COVID-19, enrolled during active disease. The sample taken for sequencing was peripheral blood. DNA of the CDR3: TGCGCCAGCAGCTTTGGACAGGGGGAGCTGTTTTTT. Its translation: CASSFGQGELFF.